Following are 18 T cell receptor beta chains from one sample sequenced in a study of blood T cell repertoires in COVID-19. TCRdb's table, derived via immunoSEQ multiplex PCR, lists solely in-frame clones and lacks some. The sample lists roughly 250,000 clones, around 88% occurring once. Sequencing was done on a sample of PBMCs or T cells enriched from blood (not recorded which). The receptors originated from a man aged 40-49 years who had recovered from COVID-19.

V usage is TRBV30 and J usage is TRBJ1-5, with 9 bases lining up with TRBD1. There are 16 residues in the CDR3. The V gene's germline CDR1 is GTSNPN and CDR2 SVGIG (reference sequence). The J segment lost 4 bases and the V segment lost 2 bases, leaving 9 bases of the junction unmatched. CDR3 bases: TGTGCCTGGAGTTCCTCACAGGGGGCGCGGAATCAGCCCCAGCATTTT. It specifies CAWSSSQGARNQPQHF.

The chain carries TRBV15 and TRBJ1-4, with a possible D match to TRBD1 (5 bases). The CDR3 has 14 amino acids. The germline gives CDR1 LNHNV, CDR2 YYDKDF (reference sequence). V lost 6 bases, J lost 7 bases, and 15 bases lay in between. CDR3 sequence (DNA): TGTGCCACCAGGTGGAAGGGGTCGGGTGAAAAACTGTTTTTT. Translating it yields CATRWKGSGEKLFF.

The chain has TRBV5-1 and TRBJ2-4; maybe TRBD2 (5 bases). Trimming shortened V by 4 bases and J by 0 bases, and 14 bases separated the two germline ends. The CDR3 spans 16 residues. Per germline, CDR1 SGHRS and CDR2 YFSETQ. CDR3 region: CASSEEVRGAKNIQYF. The CDR3, as DNA: TGCGCCAGCAGCGAAGAAGTCCGGGGAGCCAAAAACATTCAGTACTTC.

The chain employs TRBV30 and TRBJ1-1; D not resolved. The CDR3 has 13 residues. V lost 1 base to trimming and J lost 2 bases, with 8 bases between them. CDR1 and CDR2 from the germline V gene are GTSNPN and SVGIG (reference sequence). As DNA, the CDR3 is TGTGCCTGGAGTGGCGGGAGTAACACTGAAGCTTTCTTT. The encoded protein is CAWSGGSNTEAFF.

This clone has more than one count but fewer than ten. The chain employs TRBV4-1 and TRBJ2-2, with 7 bases aligning to TRBD1. Trimming cost V 3 bases and J 3 bases; bases outside gene matches: 16. The CDR3 has 19 amino acids. CDR1 and CDR2 (germline): MGHRA, YSYEKL. The CDR3 region is CASSQEIPGTVYDTGELFF. The CDR3 nucleotides are TGCGCCAGCAGCCAGGAGATTCCCGGGACAGTATATGACACCGGGGAGCTGTTTTTT.

This clone has a handful of counts. The chain combines TRBV12-5 with TRBJ1-1; D not resolved. CDR1 LGHNT and CDR2 FRNRAP come from the germline V gene. Deletions cut 2 bases from V and 0 bases from J, with 10 bases between. The CDR3 consists of 15 residues. CDR3 coding DNA: TGTGCTAGTGGTTTGTCGGGGAGGGTGAACACTGAAGCTTTCTTT. Residues: CASGLSGRVNTEAFF.

CDR3 in amino acids: CASSLIAGSSYEQYF. CDR3 nucleotide sequence: TGTGCCAGCAGCTTAATAGCGGGGAGCTCCTACGAGCAGTACTTC. The rearrangement joins TRBV5-8 to TRBJ2-7; TRBD2 matches at 8 bases. Germline-derived CDR1 and CDR2 are SGHTS and YDEGEE. The CDR3 runs to 15 residues. The J segment lost 0 bases and the V segment lost 2 bases, leaving 4 bases of the junction unmatched.

CDR3 amino acids: CASSIDRASVGHEQFF. In DNA form, the CDR3 reads TGTGCCAGTAGTATAGATCGGGCTAGCGTCGGACACGAGCAGTTCTTC. The chain has TRBV19 and TRBJ2-1; possible D gene TRBD2, 6 bases. The CDR3 spans 16 residues. In germline, CDR1 is LNHDA, CDR2 SQIVND (reference sequence). Trimming took 0 bases from V and 10 from J, leaving 19 bases between them.

The genes are TRBV11-1 and TRBJ2-5; possibly TRBD1 for D (5 bases). From germline, CDR1 is SGHAT and CDR2 FQDESV (reference sequence). This CDR3 comprises 15 residues. The V end lost 5 bases, the J end lost 6 bases, and 19 bases lay between the germline ends. The CDR3: CASSPTTGLGKTQYF. CDR3 nucleotide sequence: TGTGCCAGCAGCCCCACCACAGGTCTGGGGAAGACCCAGTACTTC.

The chain links TRBV7-8 to TRBJ2-1; TRBD2 aligns across 8 bases. The junction had 8 bases not matched to a gene; V was cut back by 6 bases and J by 10 bases. Per the germline V gene, CDR1 is SGHVS and CDR2 is FQNEAQ. The CDR3 consists of 13 residues. The CDR3 sequence is CASSRLSGKEQFF. CDR3 bases: TGTGCCAGCAGTAGACTTAGCGGGAAGGAGCAGTTCTTC.

The gene calls are TRBV5-1 and TRBJ2-7; TRBD1 matches at 7 bases. With V trimmed by 4 bases and J by 5 bases, 18 bases remained unmatched. The CDR3 has 17 amino acids. Germline V gene data show CDR1 as SGHRS and CDR2 as YFSETQ. The CDR3: CASSRGQRGSTLDEQYF. In nucleotides, the CDR3 is TGCGCCAGCAGCCGGGGACAGAGAGGCTCTACCCTAGACGAGCAGTACTTC.

This chain uses TRBV2 with TRBJ1-1; 9 bases match TRBD1. The CDR3 is 15 residues long. Germline lookup yields CDR1 SNHLY and CDR2 FYNNEI. J gave up 0 bases and V 4 bases, and 3 bases lay outside the gene matches. The CDR3 region is CASSGDRGMNTEAFF. DNA of the CDR3: TGTGCCAGCAGTGGAGACAGGGGGATGAACACTGAAGCTTTCTTT.

The chain recombines TRBV11-1 with TRBJ1-6; 10 nucleotides match TRBD1. The V and J ends lost 5 bases and 8 bases, in that order; junction bases with no gene match: 9. Germline lookup yields CDR1 SGHAT and CDR2 FQDESV (reference sequence). There are 16 residues in the CDR3. This CDR3 reads CASSRTGTGADSPLHF. The CDR3 region has the DNA TGTGCCAGCAGCCGTACAGGGACAGGGGCAGATTCACCCCTCCACTTT.

V usage is TRBV29-1 and J usage is TRBJ1-1, with D maybe TRBD1 (6 bases). The CDR3 contains 14 residues. Per the germline V gene, CDR1 is SQVTM and CDR2 is ANQGSEA. V was pared by 3 bases and J by 5 bases, with 16 bases between. The CDR3 protein is CSVEATGLRTEAFF. CDR3 nucleotides: TGCAGCGTTGAGGCAACAGGGTTGAGGACTGAAGCTTTCTTT.

The chain combines TRBV6-6 with TRBJ1-1, with D unresolved. The CDR3 is 15 residues long. Germline values: CDR1 MNHNY, CDR2 SVGAGI (reference sequence). Trimming stripped 2 bases from V and 2 bases from J, with 12 bases between. The CDR3 loop reads CASSYPGSGNTEAFF. Here the CDR3 DNA reads TGTGCCAGCAGTTACCCTGGGTCGGGAAACACTGAAGCTTTCTTT.

This sequence joins TRBV27 and TRBJ2-1; TRBD2 matches at 8 bases. The CDR3 consists of 18 residues. Germline-derived CDR1 and CDR2 are MNHEY and SMNVEV (reference sequence). V gave up 6 bases and J gave up 3 bases; unmatched junction bases: 16. This chain's CDR3 is CASSLPAASGSFYNEQFF. The CDR3 region has the DNA TGTGCCAGCAGCCTCCCCGCGGCTAGCGGGTCATTCTACAATGAGCAGTTCTTC.

The V call is TRBV29-1, the J call TRBJ2-3; weak D call: TRBD1 (6 bases). The ends were cut back, 6 bases at V and 2 bases at J, with 12 bases in the middle. The germline V gene encodes CDR1 SQVTM and CDR2 ANQGSEA. The CDR3 loop spans 13 amino acids. The CDR3 spells CSVAWTVTDTQYF. The CDR3 nucleotides read TGCAGCGTCGCATGGACAGTCACAGATACGCAGTATTTT.

This chain links TRBV5-6 with TRBJ1-3; 7 nucleotides agree with TRBD1. The trim removed 5 bases at V and 0 bases at J, leaving 14 bases unmatched. The germline V gene encodes CDR1 SGHDT and CDR2 YYEEEE. This CDR3 is 18 amino acids long. CDR3 sequence reads: CASSSRQGRFDSGNTIYF. CDR3 DNA sequence: TGTGCCAGCAGTTCTCGACAGGGCCGATTTGACTCTGGAAACACCATATATTTT.